These 23 T cell receptor beta chains were all obtained from the same sample, sequenced in a study of beta chain features in type 1 diabetes. Isolated RNA was reverse transcribed in full, so expressed TCRB transcripts were sequenced. Assay used: immunoSEQ multiplex PCR; TCRdb lists only in-frame clones, some missing. Of 450,000 to 550,000 clones in the sample, 25% to 35% are singletons; the top ten hold more than 0.055%. Sequences were obtained from naive CD4+ T cells from blood. These receptors came from a man aged 18 to 30 in good health.

In its sample, this clone was seen a few times. The V call is TRBV30, the J call TRBJ2-5; 9 nucleotides align to TRBD2. This CDR3 spans 16 amino acids. Trimming cost V 1 base and J 2 bases; bases outside gene matches: 8. The V gene's germline CDR1 is GTSNPN and CDR2 SVGIG (reference sequence). CDR3 sequence reads: CAWSGGSGSLQETQYF. The CDR3 DNA reads TGTGCCTGGAGTGGTGGTAGCGGGAGTCTGCAAGAGACCCAGTACTTC.

In its sample, this clone was seen once. This chain links TRBV30 with TRBJ1-4; the D gene is possibly TRBD1 (6 bases). CDR3 size: 13 residues. V was cut by 4 bases and J by 6 bases, with 12 bases left in between. The germline CDR1 and CDR2 sequences are GTSNPN and SVGIG (reference sequence). Here the CDR3 DNA reads TGTGCCTGGACGAGGGGGACTTATGAAAAACTGTTTTTT. Its protein product is CAWTRGTYEKLFF.

The rearrangement joins TRBV7-9 to TRBJ2-7; D possibly corresponds to TRBD1 (6 bases). CDR3 length equals 14 residues. Trimming shortened V by 4 bases and J by 4 bases, and 14 bases separated the two germline ends. Germline V gives CDR1 SEHNR, CDR2 FQNEAQ (reference sequence). CDR3 residues: CASSSGQRPYEQYF. The CDR3 DNA follows: TGTGCCAGCAGCTCGGGACAAAGACCTTACGAGCAGTACTTC.

J is TRBJ1-1 and V is TRBV29-1, with TRBD1 matching over 7 bases. V trimming: 6 bases; J trimming: 3 bases; junction bases outside the gene matches: 4. This CDR3 region has 12 residues. The germline V gene has CDR1 SQVTM and CDR2 ANQGSEA. This CDR3 is CSVDRVDTEAFF. The CDR3 DNA sequence: TGCAGCGTCGACAGGGTCGACACTGAAGCTTTCTTT. Filled out from reference TRBV29-1 and TRBJ1-1, the complete variable domain reads SAVISQKPSRDICQRGTSLTIQCQVDSQVTMMFWYRQQPGQSLTLIATANQGSEATYESGFVIDKFPISRPNLTFSTLTVSNMSPEDSSIYLCSVDRVDTEAFFGQGTRLTVV.

A remark on this clone: In the same sample, other DNA sequences code for this CDR3. This chain uses TRBV30 with TRBJ1-5; a possible D gene is TRBD1 (5 bases). The germline V gene has CDR1 GTSNPN and CDR2 SVGIG (reference sequence). The V end was cut by 0 bases, the J end by 5 bases, with 11 bases between. The CDR3 consists of 14 residues. The CDR3 DNA is TGTGCCTGGAGTGTGCGGGACCGGGATCAGCCCCAGCATTTT. Its translation is CAWSVRDRDQPQHF.

A few counts support this clone. The J gene is TRBJ1-4, the V gene TRBV4-3; D unresolved. The V end lost 1 base, the J end lost 0 bases, and 9 bases lay between the germline ends. The CDR3 length is 16 residues. Germline CDR1 and CDR2: LGHNA and YSLEER. CDR3 sequence reads: CASSQVGGSTNEKLFF. The DNA of the CDR3 is TGCGCCAGCAGCCAAGTGGGCGGATCAACTAATGAAAAACTGTTTTTT.

This clone appeared a few times. The chain uses TRBV29-1 and TRBJ2-3; D possibly corresponds to TRBD1 (6 bases). The V end lost 6 bases, the J end lost 6 bases, and 7 bases lay between the germline ends. Germline CDR1 reads SQVTM; CDR2 reads ANQGSEA. This CDR3 is 10 amino acids long. CDR3 region: CSVQGDTQYF. Here the CDR3 DNA reads TGCAGCGTCCAGGGGGATACGCAGTATTTT.

Written as DNA, the CDR3 is TGCGCCAGCAGCTTGGCCTCAGGAACTTATAGGGAGTACTTC. The encoded protein is CASSLASGTYREYF. This sequence joins TRBV5-1 and TRBJ2-7, with D unclear. Deletions cut 0 bases from V and 11 bases from J, with 18 bases between. CDR1 and CDR2 from the germline V gene are SGHRS and YFSETQ. The CDR3 has 14 residues.

V and J are TRBV9 and TRBJ2-1, with D hard to call. The ends were cut back, 0 bases at V and 8 bases at J, with 12 bases in the middle. The CDR3 is made up of 14 amino acids. CDR1 is SGDLS and CDR2 is YYNGEE in the germline V gene. The CDR3 DNA follows: TGTGCCAGCAGCGTAGCCCCAGACTCGGATGAGCAGTTCTTC. It encodes CASSVAPDSDEQFF.

The CDR3: CASSRTGKEKLFF. The DNA of the CDR3 is TGTGCCAGCAGTCGCACAGGGAAGGAAAAACTGTTTTTT. V and J are TRBV28 and TRBJ1-4, with TRBD1 as a possible D gene (6 bases). Germline V lookup: CDR1 MDHEN, CDR2 SYDVKM. V was clipped by 5 bases and J by 8 bases, with 12 bases between them. CDR3 length: 13 residues. The variable domain in full, with the rest retrieved from reference TRBV28 and TRBJ1-4, is DVKVTQSSRYLVKRTGEKVFLECVQDMDHENMFWYRQDPGLGLRLIYFSYDVKMKEKGDIPEGYSVSREKKERFSLILESASTNQTSMYLCASSRTGKEKLFFGSGTQLSVL.

The chain combines TRBV9 with TRBJ2-3; 10 nucleotides agree with TRBD2. The CDR3 extends over 16 amino acids. J was trimmed by 0 bases and V by 5 bases; bases with no gene match: 6. CDR1 and CDR2 (germline): SGDLS, YYNGEE. The CDR3 DNA sequence: TGTGCCAGCAGTCAAGGACTAGCGGCTAGCACAGATACGCAGTATTTT. It is translated as CASSQGLAASTDTQYF.

This clone has only a few counts. The rearrangement uses TRBV28 and TRBJ2-1; no definite D call. Germline CDR1 and CDR2: MDHEN and SYDVKM. V was pared by 6 bases and J by 5 bases, with 8 bases between. This CDR3 has 12 amino acids. The CDR3 nucleotides are TGTGCCAGCAGGCCGCTGAACAATGAGCAGTTCTTC. It encodes CASRPLNNEQFF.

This clone was picked up a small number of times. V and J are TRBV6-6 and TRBJ2-1; D perhaps matches TRBD1 (6 bases). Deletions cut 8 bases from V and 4 bases from J, with 21 bases between. From germline, CDR1 is MNHNY and CDR2 SVGAGI (reference sequence). The CDR3 totals 16 residues. As DNA, the CDR3 is TGTGCCAGCGAGGACAGCTCAGGGATCCCTTACAATGAGCAGTTCTTC. Protein sequence: CASEDSSGIPYNEQFF.

V and J are TRBV5-4 and TRBJ2-3, with TRBD2 identical over 9 bases. The J segment lost 2 bases and the V segment lost 5 bases, leaving 9 bases of the junction unmatched. The CDR3 has 16 amino acids. CDR1 is SGHNT and CDR2 is YYREEE in the germline V gene (reference sequence). The CDR3 DNA sequence: TGTGCCAGCAGGACGGCGCTAGCGGGGTTCACAGATACGCAGTATTTT. Translation: CASRTALAGFTDTQYF.

This clone is a singleton in its sample. This chain uses TRBV29-1 with TRBJ1-5, with 8 bases identical to TRBD1. The V gene end was trimmed by 7 bases and the J gene end by 5 bases; junction bases not matched to a gene: 7. Germline V lookup: CDR1 SQVTM, CDR2 ANQGSEA. This CDR3 is built from 13 residues. The CDR3 is CSAVDRDDQPQHF. The DNA of the CDR3 is TGCAGCGCCGTGGACAGGGATGATCAGCCCCAGCATTTT.

In its sample, this clone was seen once. The chain joins TRBV7-2 to TRBJ2-3, with no clear D. The germline V gene has CDR1 SGHTA and CDR2 FQGNSA. The length of the CDR3 is 15 residues. Trimming cost V 4 bases and J 0 bases, with 11 bases left between them. CDR3 loop: CASSWPGRSTDTQYF. CDR3 coding DNA: TGTGCCAGCAGCTGGCCCGGACGGAGCACAGATACGCAGTATTTT.

CDR3 nucleotide sequence: TGCGCCAGCAGCGTCTCCGGGAAAGAGACCCAGTACTTC. Its translation: CASSVSGKETQYF. The chain employs TRBV5-1 and TRBJ2-5, with D maybe TRBD2 (5 bases). The CDR3 sequence is 13 residues long. CDR1 SGHRS and CDR2 YFSETQ come from the germline V gene. V was shortened by 4 bases and J by 3 bases, with 10 bases between the two germline ends.

The chain uses TRBV29-1 and TRBJ2-7, with 11 bases aligning to TRBD2. J lost 12 bases, V lost 3 bases, and 10 bases had no gene match. CDR3 length equals 13 residues. Germline CDR1 SQVTM, CDR2 ANQGSEA. CDR3 residues: CSVDQRLAGNRYF. The DNA of the CDR3 is TGCAGCGTTGACCAGAGACTAGCGGGAAATCGGTACTTC.

This chain joins TRBV2 and TRBJ2-5, with a tentative D call TRBD2 (6 bases). Germline CDR1 is SNHLY and CDR2 is FYNNEI. The CDR3 runs to 14 residues. V lost 6 bases, J lost 5 bases, and 16 bases lay in between. CDR3 loop: CASRPAGSGETQYF. The CDR3, as DNA: TGTGCCAGCAGACCCGCGGGGAGTGGGGAGACCCAGTACTTC. Together with reference TRBV2 and TRBJ2-5, the CDR3 gives the full variable domain: EPEVTQTPSHQVTQMGQEVILRCVPISNHLYFYWYRQILGQKVEFLVSFYNNEISEKSEIFDDQFSVERPDGSNFTLKIRSTKLEDSAMYFCASRPAGSGETQYFGPGTRLLVL.

CDR3 sequence reads: CASSQVDGIGADTQYF. In DNA, the CDR3 is TGCGCCAGCAGCCAAGTCGACGGGATAGGTGCAGATACGCAGTATTTT. V and J are TRBV4-1 and TRBJ2-3, with D perhaps TRBD2 (5 bases). The germline gives CDR1 MGHRA, CDR2 YSYEKL. Trimming removed 1 base at V and 4 bases at J, with 15 bases between. This CDR3 spans 16 amino acids.

CDR3 protein: CATSRDLETQYF. CDR3 in DNA: TGTGCCACCAGCAGAGATCTAGAGACCCAGTACTTC. V and J are TRBV15 and TRBJ2-5, with unresolved D. This CDR3 spans 12 amino acids. V was shortened by 0 bases and J by 4 bases, with 3 bases between the two germline ends. Per the germline V gene, CDR1 is LNHNV and CDR2 is YYDKDF (reference sequence).

The chain links TRBV7-6 to TRBJ2-3; 7 bases agree with TRBD1. There are 14 residues in the CDR3. The germline CDR1 and CDR2 sequences are SGHVS and FNYEAQ. V lost 3 bases, J lost 1 base, and 1 base stayed unmatched. The DNA for the CDR3 is TGTGCCAGCAGCTTTGGACAGGGCACAGATACGCAGTATTTT. Its protein is CASSFGQGTDTQYF.

In its sample, this clone was seen a few times. The V call is TRBV20-1, the J call TRBJ2-1; D gene ambiguous. The CDR3 has 11 residues. Germline CDR1 and CDR2: DFQATT and SNEGSKA (reference sequence). Trimming left V 6 bases short and J 11 bases short, with 14 bases between. CDR3 bases: TGCAGTGCCGGCCCCTCGTTGAAGCAGTTCTTC. Translated: CSAGPSLKQFF.